One and the same sample provided the 26 T cell receptor beta chains below, sequenced in a study of CD8 T cells in ankylosing spondylitis. TCRdb reprocessed the 5' RACE reads with MiXCR, giving one entry per CDR3 protein. The repertoire holds approximately 25,000 distinct CDR3 sequences, around 17% seen once, with 28% in the top ten. What was sequenced was blood. These receptors originate from a male donor with ankylosing spondylitis or in good health (not recorded which).

This clonotype appeared many times. V is TRBV20-1 and J is TRBJ2-3; 10 bases fit TRBD2. CDR3 length: 17 residues. Trimming cost V 8 bases and J 2 bases; bases outside gene matches: 16. The germline V gene has CDR1 DFQATT and CDR2 SNEGSKA (reference sequence). The CDR3 loop reads CSTAPSTSGELTDTQYF. CDR3 DNA: TGCAGTACCGCCCCGAGCACTAGCGGGGAACTCACAGATACGCAGTATTTT.

This chain links TRBV6-2 or TRBV6-3 with TRBJ2-1; 10 bases line up with TRBD2. Germline V CDR1 and CDR2: MNHEY, SVGEGT. The CDR3 covers 20 residues. With 0 bases clipped from V and 4 bases from J, the junction kept 15 bases outside the gene matches. The CDR3 is CASSYSWGSGGPPGYNEQFF. The CDR3 region has the DNA TGTGCCAGCAGTTACTCGTGGGGTAGCGGGGGGCCCCCGGGATACAATGAGCAGTTCTTC.

The table lists this clonotype with many counts. The chain is built from TRBV29-1 and TRBJ2-1; 15 bases are a match to TRBD2. Germline CDR1 and CDR2: SQVTM and ANQGSEA. The CDR3 has 14 amino acids. V gave up 4 bases and J gave up 6 bases; unmatched junction bases: 1. The CDR3: CSVGGLAGGNEQFF. CDR3 DNA: TGCAGCGTTGGGGGACTAGCGGGAGGCAATGAGCAGTTCTTC.

V and J are TRBV28 and TRBJ2-1; D may be TRBD2 (5 bases). CDR1 is MDHEN and CDR2 is SYDVKM in the germline V gene. Deletions cut 2 bases from V and 10 bases from J, with 18 bases between. The CDR3 covers 15 residues. The CDR3 protein is CASSLEGVIAEEQFF. The CDR3 DNA follows: TGTGCCAGCAGTTTAGAGGGAGTGATCGCGGAGGAGCAGTTCTTC.

This chain links TRBV28 with TRBJ1-3; TRBD1 is a possible D gene (5 bases). Germline values: CDR1 MDHEN, CDR2 SYDVKM. V lost 8 bases and J 0 bases, leaving 14 bases between the germline ends. The CDR3 has 15 amino acids. The CDR3 region is CASLGPADSGNTIYF. The DNA for the CDR3 is TGTGCCAGCCTGGGACCGGCCGACTCTGGAAACACCATATATTTT.

This chain connects TRBV24-1 to TRBJ2-1; possible D gene TRBD2, 6 bases. CDR1 is KGHDR, CDR2 SFDVKD, per germline. Between the trimmed V and J ends, which lost 3 bases and 9 bases, there was a span of 14 bases. The CDR3 consists of 14 residues. The CDR3 nucleotides read TGTGCCACCAGTGATCTAGGGCTGGAGGGTGAGCAGTTCTTC. Amino acid sequence: CATSDLGLEGEQFF.

The chain links TRBV29-1 to TRBJ2-7; 9 bases fit TRBD2. This CDR3 comprises 13 residues. Trimming cost V 5 bases and J 5 bases; bases outside gene matches: 7. Germline CDR1 SQVTM, CDR2 ANQGSEA. The CDR3 loop is CSVFAGGPDEQYF. Written as DNA, the CDR3 is TGCAGCGTTTTCGCGGGAGGGCCAGACGAGCAGTACTTC.

The table lists this clonotype with many counts. This chain links TRBV7-2 with TRBJ2-3; 8 bases align to TRBD2. The CDR3 sequence is 14 residues long. Germline assignment: CDR1 SGHTA and CDR2 FQGNSA. The J segment lost 3 bases and the V segment lost 3 bases, leaving 2 bases of the junction unmatched. CDR3 DNA: TGTGCCAGCAGCTTCGGGGGGGCGACAGATACGCAGTATTTT. Translated, it gives CASSFGGATDTQYF.

This clonotype turned up a few times. CDR3 sequence reads: CASSSRGTSGDRFSTDTQYF. The CDR3 nucleotides read TGTGCCAGCAGTTCGAGAGGGACTAGCGGGGACCGATTTAGCACAGATACGCAGTATTTT. The V and J genes are TRBV28 and TRBJ2-3, with 13 bases fitting TRBD2. This CDR3 region has 20 residues. V shed 4 bases and J 0 bases; nucleotides not matched to a gene: 13. Germline CDR1 MDHEN, CDR2 SYDVKM.

This clonotype has only a few counts. V gene TRBV7-2 combines with J gene TRBJ2-2; D not resolved. The V gene lost 3 bases and the J gene lost 7 bases, with 6 bases spanning the gap. CDR1 is SGHTA, CDR2 FQGNSA, per germline. This CDR3 is built from 12 residues. Written as DNA, the CDR3 is TGTGCCAGCAGCTTGTTTGGCGGGGAGCTGTTTTTT. Its protein is CASSLFGGELFF.

This clonotype occurred a few times. The chain carries TRBV4-1 and TRBJ2-1, with TRBD2 identical over 9 bases. Trimming took 6 bases from V and 5 from J; bases not matched to a gene: 5. The germline V gene encodes CDR1 MGHRA and CDR2 YSYEKL. The CDR3 spans 14 residues. In DNA, the CDR3 is TGCGCCAGCAGGCGCGCGGGGGGGGACAATGAGCAGTTCTTC. Residues: CASRRAGGDNEQFF.

This clonotype has a handful of counts. The chain joins TRBV24-1 to TRBJ1-1; D ambiguous. V dropped 5 bases and J dropped 5 bases, with 11 bases sitting between them. Germline-derived CDR1 and CDR2 are KGHDR and SFDVKD. CDR3 length: 13 residues. CDR3 residues: CATSVRGETEAFF. The CDR3, as DNA: TGTGCCACCAGTGTGCGGGGTGAGACTGAAGCTTTCTTT.

This clonotype was seen many times. The chain's CDR3 is CASSPVGTDQETQYF. CDR3 coding DNA: TGTGCCAGCAGCCCCGTAGGGACAGACCAAGAGACCCAGTACTTC. The J gene is TRBJ2-5, the V gene TRBV7-3, with 7 positions matching TRBD1. CDR1 SGHTA and CDR2 FQGTGA come from the germline V gene. After removal of 5 bases from V and 0 bases from J, the junction contained 6 bases not matched to a gene. The CDR3 length is 15 residues.

In its sample, this clonotype was seen a few times. V is TRBV28 and J is TRBJ1-2, with TRBD1 matching over 8 bases. V shed 6 bases, J shed 4 bases, and the junction held 13 bases outside the gene matches. The CDR3 runs 16 residues. Germline loops: CDR1 MDHEN, CDR2 SYDVKM. CDR3 coding DNA: TGTGCCAGCAGACCTAGGACAGGGTCCATACCCTATGGCTACACCTTC. Amino acids: CASRPRTGSIPYGYTF.

This clonotype was seen ten or more times. The chain has TRBV28 and TRBJ1-6; D is possibly TRBD1 (6 bases). Germline V gene lookup returns CDR1 MDHEN and CDR2 SYDVKM. The CDR3 loop spans 13 amino acids. Trimming stripped 6 bases from V and 7 bases from J, with 10 bases between. The CDR3 DNA sequence: TGTGCCAGCAGGGACAGACTAAATTCACCCCTCCACTTT. Its translation is CASRDRLNSPLHF.

This chain links TRBV11-3 with TRBJ2-5; no definite D call. Germline V lookup: CDR1 SGHNT, CDR2 YENEEA. The V end was cut by 3 bases, the J end by 5 bases, with 10 bases between. CDR3 size: 13 residues. DNA for the CDR3: TGTGCCAGCAGCTTCCCGGATAGGGAGACCCAGTACTTC. This encodes CASSFPDRETQYF.

This clonotype came up a few times. The rearrangement joins TRBV5-1 to TRBJ2-1, with 8 bases aligning to TRBD2. CDR3 size: 16 residues. The V gene's germline CDR1 is SGHRS and CDR2 YFSETQ. V was clipped by 3 bases and J by 1 base; unmatched bases: 6. CDR3 coding DNA: TGCGCCAGCAGCTCGGGAAGCGGGAGATCCTACAATGAGCAGTTCTTC. Translated: CASSSGSGRSYNEQFF. Combining the CDR3 with reference TRBV5-1 and TRBJ2-1 gives the whole variable domain KAGVTQTPRYLIKTRGQQVTLSCSPISGHRSVSWYQQTPGQGLQFLFEYFSETQRNKGNFPGRFSGRQFSNSRSEMNVSTLELGDSALYLCASSSGSGRSYNEQFFGPGTRLTVL.

In its sample, this clonotype was seen many times. This chain joins TRBV6-2 or TRBV6-3 and TRBJ1-1; maybe TRBD1 (6 bases). Between the trimmed V and J ends, which lost 2 bases and 12 bases, there was a span of 19 bases. The CDR3 has 14 amino acids. Germline values: CDR1 MNHEY, CDR2 SVGEGT. The CDR3 here is CASSYLRLQGRTFF. CDR3 in DNA: TGTGCCAGCAGTTACCTCCGATTACAGGGAAGGACTTTCTTT.

This clonotype was observed many times. The CDR3 region is CASSPDSSTDTQYF. CDR3 nucleotide sequence: TGTGCCAGCAGCCCGGACAGTAGCACAGATACGCAGTATTTT. The chain recombines TRBV14 with TRBJ2-3; D may be TRBD1 (6 bases). The CDR3 contains 14 residues. Per the germline V gene, CDR1 is SGHDN and CDR2 is FVKESK. V dropped 4 bases and J dropped 0 bases, with 8 bases sitting between them.

Many counts were recorded for this clonotype. The chain uses TRBV12-3 or TRBV12-4 and TRBJ2-2, with 8 bases aligning to TRBD2. This CDR3 is 13 amino acids long. V was pared by 4 bases and J by 7 bases, with 2 bases of the junction left unmatched. CDR3 protein: CASSSTSVGELFF. The CDR3 DNA reads TGTGCCAGCAGTTCGACTAGCGTCGGGGAGCTGTTTTTT.

This chain connects TRBV20-1 to TRBJ1-4, with TRBD1 as a possible D gene (5 bases). V shed 0 bases and J shed 8 bases, with 16 bases lying between them. Germline CDR1 and CDR2: DFQATT and SNEGSKA (reference sequence). CDR3 length: 15 amino acids. This CDR3 reads CSARDLRGVREKLFF. The CDR3 nucleotides read TGCAGTGCTAGAGACCTACGGGGGGTCCGGGAAAAACTGTTTTTT.

This clonotype has at least ten counts. The genes are TRBV7-2 and TRBJ2-7; no clear D gene. Between the trimmed V and J ends, which lost 5 bases and 4 bases, there was a span of 15 bases. Germline CDR1 SGHTA, CDR2 FQGNSA. The CDR3 totals 14 residues. The CDR3 loop reads CASSARTGGYEQYV. The CDR3 nucleotides are TGTGCCAGCAGCGCCCGGACGGGTGGTTACGAGCAGTACGTC.

This clonotype was found many times. The V call is TRBV6-6, the J call TRBJ2-7; possibly TRBD1 or TRBD2 for D (5 bases each). The CDR3 consists of 13 residues. Germline V gives CDR1 MNHNY, CDR2 SVGAGI (reference sequence). V shed 7 bases and J shed 2 bases, with 12 bases lying between them. The CDR3 DNA reads as TGTGCCAGCAAGGCTCAGGGAGCCTACGAGCAGTACTTC. Protein: CASKAQGAYEQYF.

This clonotype has ten or more counts. The gene calls are TRBV7-9 and TRBJ2-4; D uncertain. CDR1 and CDR2 (germline): SEHNR, FQNEAQ (reference sequence). The V end lost 5 bases, the J end lost 0 bases, and 23 bases lay between the germline ends. CDR3 size: 19 residues. CDR3 coding DNA: TGTGCCAGCAGCCCGACGGATGCCGCATTTATGATAGCCAAAAACATTCAGTACTTC. Translating it yields CASSPTDAAFMIAKNIQYF.

The V call is TRBV3-1, the J call TRBJ2-7; D is undetermined. The V gene's germline CDR1 is LGHDT and CDR2 YNNKEL (reference sequence). The CDR3 is 12 residues long. Trimming removed 3 bases at V and 2 bases at J, with 5 bases between. The DNA of the CDR3 is TGTGCCAGCAGCCAGAGGACCTACGAGCAGTACTTC. It yields the protein CASSQRTYEQYF.

This clonotype was counted between two and nine times. In DNA, the CDR3 is TGCGCCAGCAGCTCCCGGCCTTCCACCGGGGAGCTGTTTTTT. As protein: CASSSRPSTGELFF. This rearrangement joins TRBV5-1 to TRBJ2-2; D is ambiguous. The CDR3 is 14 amino acids. With 3 bases removed from V and 4 bases from J, the gap between germline ends came to 10 bases. Germline V gives CDR1 SGHRS, CDR2 YFSETQ.